Shown below are 6 T cell receptor beta chains from a single sample sequenced in a study of blood T cell repertoires in COVID-19. The repertoire was sequenced with immunoSEQ multiplex PCR; TCRdb's copy has only in-frame clones and lacks some. This repertoire shows 200,000 to 300,000 clones, about four fifths found once; its top ten account for about 4.4%. Sequenced input: peripheral blood. The origin of the receptors is a woman aged 70-85 years with acute or convalescent COVID-19.

This clone was observed a single time. The V call is TRBV5-1, the J call TRBJ1-6; TRBD1 aligns across 7 bases. The length of the CDR3 is 16 residues. The germline V gene encodes CDR1 SGHRS and CDR2 YFSETQ. V lost 4 bases, J lost 7 bases, and 11 bases stayed unmatched. This chain's CDR3 is CASSDVRGQPNSPLHF. The CDR3 DNA reads as TGCGCCAGCAGCGATGTTCGGGGACAGCCGAATTCACCCCTCCACTTT.

The chain recombines TRBV18 with TRBJ2-2; 8 bases are a match to TRBD2. V lost 5 bases to trimming and J lost 6 bases; unmatched junction nucleotides: 20. CDR3 length equals 19 residues. CDR1 KGHSH and CDR2 LQKENI come from the germline V gene. As DNA, the CDR3 is TGTGCCAGCTCATCAGAGAACCAGCGGGGGCTCTTTCTTCCCGGGGAGCTGTTTTTT. Protein: CASSSENQRGLFLPGELFF.

The genes are TRBV4-3 and TRBJ1-1, with a possible D match to TRBD1 (6 bases). The V end lost 0 bases, the J end lost 11 bases, and 13 bases lay between the germline ends. The CDR3 extends over 13 amino acids. Per the germline V gene, CDR1 is LGHNA and CDR2 is YSLEER. CDR3 sequence (DNA): TGCGCCAGCAGCCAAGAGCAGGGGAGGGTGGCTTTCTTT. It yields the protein CASSQEQGRVAFF.

This clone was detected once. The rearrangement joins TRBV7-2 to TRBJ1-3; D is unclear. The CDR3 spans 11 residues. Trimming removed 6 bases at V and 9 bases at J, with 9 bases between. Per the germline V gene, CDR1 is SGHTA and CDR2 is FQGNSA. The CDR3 spells CASSLHGTIYF. CDR3 sequence (DNA): TGTGCCAGCAGTCTTCACGGCACCATATATTTT.

This chain uses TRBV28 with TRBJ2-7, with a weak D call TRBD2 (6 bases). The CDR3 is 12 residues long. The V end lost 3 bases, the J end lost 6 bases, and 9 bases lay between the germline ends. Germline CDR1 MDHEN, CDR2 SYDVKM. CDR3 bases: TGTGCCAGCAGTTTTGGGACTTCCGAGCAGTACTTC. As protein: CASSFGTSEQYF. The full variable domain, rest sourced from reference TRBV28 and TRBJ2-7, is DVKVTQSSRYLVKRTGEKVFLECVQDMDHENMFWYRQDPGLGLRLIYFSYDVKMKEKGDIPEGYSVSREKKERFSLILESASTNQTSMYLCASSFGTSEQYFGPGTRLTVT.

The rearrangement uses TRBV14 and TRBJ1-1; 11 positions match TRBD1. The V gene end was trimmed by 1 base and the J gene end by 1 base; junction bases not matched to a gene: 11. CDR3 length equals 19 residues. The germline CDR1 and CDR2 sequences are SGHDN and FVKESK. The CDR3 spells CASSQGLQDRGLWNTEAFF. The CDR3 bases are TGTGCCAGCAGCCAAGGGTTACAGGACAGGGGGCTCTGGAACACTGAAGCTTTCTTT. Supplemented by reference TRBV14 and TRBJ1-1, the full variable domain reads EAGVTQFPSHSVIEKGQTVTLRCDPISGHDNLYWYRRVMGKEIKFLLHFVKESKQDESGMPNNRFLAERTGGTYSTLKVQPAELEDSGVYFCASSQGLQDRGLWNTEAFFGQGTRLTVV.